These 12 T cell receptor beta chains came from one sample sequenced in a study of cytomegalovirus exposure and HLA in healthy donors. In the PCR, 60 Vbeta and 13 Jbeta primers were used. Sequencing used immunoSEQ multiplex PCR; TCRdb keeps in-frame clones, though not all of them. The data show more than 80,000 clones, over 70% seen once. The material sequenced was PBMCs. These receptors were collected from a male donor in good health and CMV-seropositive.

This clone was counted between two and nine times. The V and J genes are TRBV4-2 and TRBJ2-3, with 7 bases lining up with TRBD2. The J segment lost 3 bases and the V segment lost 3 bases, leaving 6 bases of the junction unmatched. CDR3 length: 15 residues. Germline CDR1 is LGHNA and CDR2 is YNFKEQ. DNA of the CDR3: TGTGCCAGCAGCCAGACGGGGGGTTGGACAGATACGCAGTATTTT. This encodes CASSQTGGWTDTQYF.

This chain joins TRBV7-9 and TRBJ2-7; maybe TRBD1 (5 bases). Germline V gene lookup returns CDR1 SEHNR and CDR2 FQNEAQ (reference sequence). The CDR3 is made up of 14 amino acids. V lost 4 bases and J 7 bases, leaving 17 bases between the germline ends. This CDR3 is CASSSSPSGREQYF. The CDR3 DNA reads TGTGCCAGCAGCTCCAGCCCGTCAGGGCGAGAGCAGTACTTC.

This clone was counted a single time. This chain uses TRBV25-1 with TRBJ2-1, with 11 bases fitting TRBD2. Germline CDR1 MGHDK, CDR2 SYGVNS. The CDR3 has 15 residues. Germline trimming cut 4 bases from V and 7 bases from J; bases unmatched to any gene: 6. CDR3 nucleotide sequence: TGTGCCAGCAGTGGTAGCGGGAGGGCCGGAAATGAGCAGTTCTTC. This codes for CASSGSGRAGNEQFF.

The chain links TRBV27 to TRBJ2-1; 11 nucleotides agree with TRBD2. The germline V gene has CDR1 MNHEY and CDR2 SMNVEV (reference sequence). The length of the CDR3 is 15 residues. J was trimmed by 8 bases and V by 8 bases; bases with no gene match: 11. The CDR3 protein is CASSLAGGSFYEQFF. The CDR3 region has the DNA TGTGCCAGCTCTCTAGCGGGAGGCTCTTTTTATGAGCAGTTCTTC.

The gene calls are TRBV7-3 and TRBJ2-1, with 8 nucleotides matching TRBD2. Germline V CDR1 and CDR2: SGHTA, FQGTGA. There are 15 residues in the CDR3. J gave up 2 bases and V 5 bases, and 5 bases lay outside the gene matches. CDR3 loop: CASSAAGGTYNEQFF. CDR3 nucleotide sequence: TGTGCCAGCAGCGCCGCGGGGGGCACCTACAATGAGCAGTTCTTC.

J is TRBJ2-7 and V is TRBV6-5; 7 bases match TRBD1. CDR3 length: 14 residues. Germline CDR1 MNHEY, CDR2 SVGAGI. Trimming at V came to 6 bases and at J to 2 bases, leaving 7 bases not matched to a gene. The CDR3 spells CASSTGAITYEQYF. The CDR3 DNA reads TGTGCCAGCAGCACAGGGGCTATAACCTACGAGCAGTACTTC.

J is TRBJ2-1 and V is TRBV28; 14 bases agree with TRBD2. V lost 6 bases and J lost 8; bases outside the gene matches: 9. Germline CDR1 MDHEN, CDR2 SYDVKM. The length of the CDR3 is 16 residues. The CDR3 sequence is CASRSPGTSGRYEQFF. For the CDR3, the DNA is TGTGCCAGCAGATCGCCCGGGACTAGCGGGAGATATGAGCAGTTCTTC.

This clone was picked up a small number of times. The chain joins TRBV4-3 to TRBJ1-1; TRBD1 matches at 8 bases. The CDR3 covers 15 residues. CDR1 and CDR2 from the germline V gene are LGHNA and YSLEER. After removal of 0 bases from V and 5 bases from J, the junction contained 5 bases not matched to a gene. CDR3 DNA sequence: TGCGCCAGCAGCCAAGACGACAGGGGAGGTACTGAAGCTTTCTTT. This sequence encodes CASSQDDRGGTEAFF.

CDR3 coding DNA: TGCGCCAGCAGCACCGGGACAGAACCCTATCAGCCCCAGCATTTT. Translation: CASSTGTEPYQPQHF. This chain links TRBV5-1 with TRBJ1-5; 7 bases agree with TRBD1. Germline CDR1 and CDR2: SGHRS and YFSETQ. The CDR3 extends over 15 amino acids. J lost 5 bases, V lost 4 bases, and 9 bases had no gene match.

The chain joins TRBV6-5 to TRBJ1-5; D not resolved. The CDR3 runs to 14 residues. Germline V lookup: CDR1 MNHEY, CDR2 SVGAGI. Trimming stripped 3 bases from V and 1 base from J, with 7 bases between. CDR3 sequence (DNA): TGTGCCAGCAGTTATGGCGGGAGCAATCAGCCCCAGCATTTT. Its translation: CASSYGGSNQPQHF.

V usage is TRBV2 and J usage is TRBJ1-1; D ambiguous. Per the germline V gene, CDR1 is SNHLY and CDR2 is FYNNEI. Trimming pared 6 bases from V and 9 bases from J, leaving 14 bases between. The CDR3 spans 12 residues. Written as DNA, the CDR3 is TGTGCCAGCAGAGCTCAGGTCTGTAAAGCTTTCTTT. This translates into CASRAQVCKAFF.

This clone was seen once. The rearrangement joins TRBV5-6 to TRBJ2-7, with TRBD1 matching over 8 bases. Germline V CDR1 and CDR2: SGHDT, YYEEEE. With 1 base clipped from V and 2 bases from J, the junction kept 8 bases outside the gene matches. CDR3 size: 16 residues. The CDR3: CASSLRRGRGPYEQYF. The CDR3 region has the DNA TGTGCCAGCAGCTTGAGGAGGGGCAGGGGGCCCTACGAGCAGTACTTC.